This TCR beta chain was captured in a study of blood T cell repertoires in COVID-19. Overall study context: The United States, Italy and Spain provided the acute and convalescent COVID-19 samples. PBMCs, B-cell-depleted T cells, or T cells were the source of the cDNA or gDNA that made up the material.

The protocol was immunoSEQ multiplex PCR, while the TCRdb copy is restricted to in-frame clones and leaves out a portion. The sample holds under 30,000 clones; 84% are singletons and the top ten take 9% to 10%. With 2 bases removed from V and 7 bases from J, the gap between germline ends came to 12 bases. The germline V gene encodes CDR1 SEHNR and CDR2 FQNEAQ (reference sequence). This CDR3 spans 13 amino acids. This receptor was taken from a man older than 75 with active COVID-19. Sequencing input: peripheral blood. The V and J genes are TRBV7-9 and TRBJ2-7; maybe TRBD2 (6 bases). DNA of the CDR3: TGTGCCAGCAGCTTAATCGGGGGTGGGGAGCAGTACTTC. Its protein product is CASSLIGGGEQYF.